This T cell receptor (beta chain) was recovered during a study of cytomegalovirus exposure and HLA in healthy donors. Study-level results: Trimming of TCR beta V- and J-genes showed a link, identified in a later analysis, to a missense DCLRE1C variant. The later analysis indicated that the majority of CMV-associated TCR beta chains appeared HLA-restricted.

Looked up from germline, CDR1 is MGHDK and CDR2 is SYGVNS. V shed 3 bases and J shed 10 bases, with 10 bases lying between them. This CDR3 comprises 13 residues. Worth noting for this clone: Its antigen is undetermined.

A multiplex PCR was run with 60 Vbeta primers and 13 Jbeta primers. Clones were read by immunoSEQ multiplex PCR, and TCRdb kept only the in-frame ones, dropping some. The sample records 250,000 to 300,000 clones, around four fifths being singletons. Sequenced: PBMCs. The gene calls are TRBV25-1 and TRBJ1-6; perhaps TRBD1 as D (5 bases). The source is a woman aged 35 to 49 in good health and CMV-seropositive. This chain's CDR3 is CASSDSGGSPLHF. As DNA, the CDR3 is TGTGCCAGCAGTGACTCCGGGGGGTCACCCCTCCACTTT.